The entry below describes one T cell receptor (beta chain). Original processing methods: Counts of nucleated cells, estimated from reference gene primer amplification, were obtained. The protocol was immunoSEQ multiplex PCR, while the TCRdb copy is restricted to in-frame clones and leaves out a portion. The D gene and trimming were derived from the DNA, and the V and J assignments and clone size from that table. The sample has 65,000 to 85,000 clones, 79% seen once. There are 16 residues in the CDR3. The germline V gene has CDR1 SNHLY and CDR2 FYNNEI. Trimming cost V 6 bases and J 1 base; bases outside gene matches: 10. These data come from a study of blood T cell repertoires in COVID-19. Study background: The United States, Italy and Spain supplied acute and convalescent COVID-19 samples. Sample material is recorded as cDNA or gDNA derived from T cells, B-cell-depleted T cells, or PBMCs.

The genes are TRBV2 and TRBJ1-2, with 8 bases aligning to TRBD1. Sequenced material: peripheral blood. This TCR derives from an elderly woman with active or convalescent COVID-19. In DNA, the CDR3 is TGTGCCAGCAGCCTAGCCAGACAGGGGAATAACTATGGCTACACCTTC. This translates into CASSLARQGNNYGYTF.